This TCR beta chain was identified in a study of CD8+CD57+ T cells in acquired aplastic anemia. Study details: CD4+ cells from healthy donors averaged about 10.8 million reads.

Comment on this clonotype: At one of its ends the junction is not consistent with the germline gene, which may arise from a read error.

The CDR3 is made up of 16 amino acids. CDR1 is KGHDR and CDR2 is SFDVKD in the germline V gene. CDR3 and TCR beta VDJ profiling relied on a genomic DNA template. TCRdb processed the reads anew with MiXCR; each CDR3 protein has one entry. The sample includes more than 150,000 distinct CDR3 sequences, approximately 49% of them seen just once. The source material was sorted CD4+, CD8+, or CD8+CD57+ T cells (not recorded which) from PBMCs. The receptor comes from a human donor in good health. The rearrangement joins TRBV24-1 to TRBJ2-3; TRBD2 aligns across 11 bases. The CDR3 DNA is TGTGCCAGCAGTGACTGGGCTAGCGGGAGGCACAATGAGCAGTATTTT. Amino acids: CASSDWASGRHNEQYF.